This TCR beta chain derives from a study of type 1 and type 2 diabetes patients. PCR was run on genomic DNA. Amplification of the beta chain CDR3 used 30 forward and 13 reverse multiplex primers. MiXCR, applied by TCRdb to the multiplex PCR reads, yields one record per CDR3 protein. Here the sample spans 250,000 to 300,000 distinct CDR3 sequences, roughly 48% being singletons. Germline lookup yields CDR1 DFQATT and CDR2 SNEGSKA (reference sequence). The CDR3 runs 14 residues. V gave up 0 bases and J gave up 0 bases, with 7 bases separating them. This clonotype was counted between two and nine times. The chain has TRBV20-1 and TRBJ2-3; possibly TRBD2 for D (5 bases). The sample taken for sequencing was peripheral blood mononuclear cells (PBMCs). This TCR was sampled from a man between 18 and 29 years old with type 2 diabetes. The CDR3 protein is CSARDSESTDTQYF. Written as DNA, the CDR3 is TGCAGTGCTAGAGATAGCGAAAGCACAGATACGCAGTATTTT.